This entry is about one TCR beta chain. This clonotype showed up many times. Its antigen remains unidentified. Nothing much larger sits one base from this clone, and base qualities are not available. Moderately to severely active disease, a Clinical Activity Score of at least 3, a NOSPECS grade of at least 4, and a duration under 3 months were present in ophthalmopathy patients. Patients with uncontrolled infections, other autoimmune diseases, pregnancy or lactation were excluded. Diagnoses relied on clinical symptoms, serum thyroxine and TRAb, thyroid ultrasound and orbital computed tomography. Ficoll-Paque density gradient centrifugation was used to isolate PBMCs from 8.5 to 10 ml of fresh peripheral blood. Total RNA was extracted with Trizol reagent, and quality was checked on an Agilent 2100 Bioanalyzer. The CDR3 sequence holds 16 residues, the cysteine and phenylalanine included. Solely the CDR3 DNA is kept, with 48 bases framed from the first base. Taken from the germline V gene (reference sequence), the CDR1 and CDR2 loops are MNHEY and SMNVEV. V is reduced by 3 bases and J by 10 bases, leaving a spacing of 22 bases between them.

These data belong to a study of T cells in Graves' hyperthyroidism and ophthalmopathy (dated by TCRdb to between 2019 and 2020). Regarding the study in general: Peripheral blood was collected at initial diagnosis, before any treatment. To identify TCR V-J signatures that set the groups apart, the researchers used a discovery cohort of 100 patients, made up of 43 with Graves' ophthalmopathy and 57 with stable Graves' hyperthyroidism. TCR Vbeta CDR3 sequencing of 120 to 150 peripheral blood samples (under 45 ophthalmopathy, 75 hyperthyroidism and approximately 17 progressor patients) is reported in the paper. Whether ophthalmopathy could be predicted prospectively was tested in an independent validation cohort made up of under 20 hyperthyroidism patients plus 17 patients who later progressed to ophthalmopathy. The approximately 90 discovery patients were randomly split 7:3 into training and test sets. The study also compared thyroid tissue and blood T-cell repertoires from about six Graves' hyperthyroidism patients. After blood sampling, hyperthyroidism patients were treated with methimazole at a starting dose of 30 mg daily, and ophthalmopathy patients were treated with high-dose intravenous methylprednisolone. Overall study results and their limits: No statistical method was used to set the sample size in advance, and investigators knew the group allocation. In validation, the model predicted progression to ophthalmopathy with 55% to 71% sensitivity and about 72% specificity, a median of approximately 6.7 months before onset. Most expanded thyroid clonotypes (frequency above 0.001) were also found in blood, which suggests that blood repertoires may mirror thyroid immune responses. In cross-validation, a model built on a 13 V-J signature told ophthalmopathy apart from stable hyperthyroidism with 85% to 90% sensitivity and about 81% specificity, and in testing the same model reached 80%/75%.

The TCR beta CDR3 regions were amplified from the RNA transcripts. For the first round of RT-PCR on the TCR CDR3, the HTBI primer set was used together with the Qiagen OneStep RT-PCR kit. Libraries were constructed in a second round of multiplex PCR, after which size selection and purification were carried out. The libraries were sequenced on an Illumina HiSeq2000 using paired-end 100 bp reads. As for how the authors treated the data: Raw data were processed with SOAPnuke, discarding reads with adapters, uncalled bases, mean Phred below 15, or no exact constant-primer or identifier match. COPE v1.2.5 was used to merge the high-quality paired reads, and each unique nucleotide sequence was defined as a clonotype. MiTCR v1.1 was used to align clonotypes to the IMGT TRBV, TRBD and TRBJ reference segments. The analysis included only V-J combinations with a frequency above 0.0001, which together covered around 99% of the repertoires. The TCS score was defined as the ratio of F50 (clonal expansion) to E x V (chaos), calculated using BLOSUM62-based TCRdist between CDR3 peptides within each V-J. Welch's t-statistics and random forest reduced 500 to 550 V-J features to 13, which were used in a naive Bayes classifier (R e1071). The public reads were reanalyzed by TCRdb: fastp trimming at Q25, MiXCR alignment, in-frame beta chains only. Merged by CDR3 protein, the rows form single entries marked with the most common genes and DNA. The V and J calls and clone size are TCRdb's, not the authors'. The sample table lists a few hundred thousand distinct CDR3 sequences, around 15% of them with a count of one. The ten largest clones take up about 21% of the sample.

Sequences were obtained from blood. The chain employs TRBV27 and TRBJ1-5; TRBD1 is a weak D gene call, 6 bases matching. The sequence was collected from a woman aged 55-69 years with Graves' ophthalmopathy. The DNA is TGTGCCAGCAGTTTGGGGGCGGGGCAGGGGAACGGACCCCAGCATTTT. Translated, it reads CASSLGAGQGNGPQHF.